This T cell receptor beta chain was observed in a study of blood T cell repertoires in COVID-19. Study summary: Both acute and convalescent COVID-19 samples were obtained from the United States, Italy and Spain. Nucleic acid was either cDNA or gDNA, and it came from T cells, B-cell-depleted T cells, or PBMCs.

Trimming removed 4 bases at V and 4 bases at J, with 19 bases between. The V gene's germline CDR1 is MNHNS and CDR2 SASEGT. The CDR3 covers 16 residues. TCRdb's table, derived via immunoSEQ multiplex PCR, lists solely in-frame clones and lacks some. In the table there are approximately 60,000 clones, 70% to 85% of which are singletons. V gene TRBV6-1 combines with J gene TRBJ1-1, with D maybe TRBD1 (6 bases). The receptor was derived from a woman aged 80 or older with active or convalescent COVID-19. Sequencing input: peripheral blood. The CDR3 DNA follows: TGTGCCAGCAGTGCCATCCCGGGGGGCGCAGGCACTGAAGCTTTCTTT. Its protein is CASSAIPGGAGTEAFF.